One sample yielded the 13 T cell receptor beta chains listed below, sequenced in a study of blood T cell repertoires in COVID-19 (TCRdb year 2020). The library was built by means of the immunoSEQ multiplex PCR assay. The table was pulled from immuneACCESS by TCRdb, which kept in-frame rearrangements only. Such tables lose some clones; where checked, under half of the loss comes from unresolved V genes, and the rest has no known cause. Here the sample has 250,000 to 300,000 clones; 89% occur a single time. The ten most abundant clones make up approximately 5% of the sample. The source material was peripheral blood. These receptors were collected from a woman aged 35 to 49 who had recovered from COVID-19.

The chain carries TRBV19 and TRBJ2-2; tentatively, D is TRBD1 (5 bases). Germline V gives CDR1 LNHDA, CDR2 SQIVND (reference sequence). Trimming cost V 1 base and J 4 bases, with 10 bases left between them. The CDR3 totals 15 residues. CDR3 sequence: CASSIGLTGTGELFF. In DNA, the CDR3 is TGTGCCAGTAGTATAGGGCTAACAGGCACCGGGGAGCTGTTTTTT.

The genes are TRBV28 and TRBJ2-3, with 8 bases lining up with TRBD2. The CDR3 consists of 14 residues. The germline V gene encodes CDR1 MDHEN and CDR2 SYDVKM. Trimming at V came to 5 bases and at J to 3 bases, leaving 4 bases not matched to a gene. CDR3 region: CASSTSGVTDTQYF. The CDR3 DNA is TGTGCCAGCAGTACTAGCGGAGTAACAGATACGCAGTATTTT. The entire variable domain, with the rest obtained from reference TRBV28 and TRBJ2-3, is as follows: DVKVTQSSRYLVKRTGEKVFLECVQDMDHENMFWYRQDPGLGLRLIYFSYDVKMKEKGDIPEGYSVSREKKERFSLILESASTNQTSMYLCASSTSGVTDTQYFGPGTRLTVL.

The J gene is TRBJ2-1, the V gene TRBV24-1; 8 bases align to TRBD2. The CDR3 totals 15 residues. Germline CDR1 is KGHDR and CDR2 is SFDVKD. The V segment lost 4 bases and the J segment 2 bases; nucleotides outside the gene matches: 3. This CDR3 is CATSEVAGPYNEQFF. CDR3 sequence (DNA): TGTGCCACCAGTGAGGTAGCGGGACCCTACAATGAGCAGTTCTTC.

This chain uses TRBV18 with TRBJ1-2; tentatively, D is TRBD1 (5 bases). The CDR3 has 13 residues. Germline loops: CDR1 KGHSH, CDR2 LQKENI. The V end lost 3 bases, the J end lost 8 bases, and 13 bases lay between the germline ends. The CDR3 loop reads CASSPLGTEGYTF. For the CDR3, the DNA is TGTGCCAGCTCACCCCTCGGGACTGAAGGCTACACCTTC.

The chain combines TRBV21-1 with TRBJ1-2. TRBV21-1 is termed a pseudogene. This CDR3 is 17 amino acids long. CDR3 residues: CASTPPGFHLTNYGYTF. The DNA of the CDR3 is TGTGCCAGCACCCCACCGGGGTTCCATCTCACTAACTATGGCTACACCTTC.

As to this clone: The same CDR3 also results from other DNA sequences found in this sample. CDR3 in amino acids: CASSPYSNQPQHF. The CDR3 nucleotides are TGTGCCAGCTCACCGTATAGCAATCAGCCCCAGCATTTT. This chain links TRBV18 with TRBJ1-5; D call uncertain. Germline V lookup: CDR1 KGHSH, CDR2 LQKENI. The CDR3 covers 13 residues. Trimming took off 3 bases at V and 0 bases at J, with 3 bases between the two ends.

The V call is TRBV5-1, the J call TRBJ2-1, with TRBD2 as a possible D gene (7 bases). Germline lookup yields CDR1 SGHRS and CDR2 YFSETQ. V was cut by 4 bases and J by 4 bases, with 15 bases left in between. The CDR3 is made up of 15 amino acids. The CDR3 reads CASSRRGAEYNEQFF. CDR3 coding DNA: TGCGCCAGCAGCCGACGGGGGGCGGAGTACAATGAGCAGTTCTTC. The whole variable domain, filled in from reference TRBV5-1 and TRBJ2-1, reads KAGVTQTPRYLIKTRGQQVTLSCSPISGHRSVSWYQQTPGQGLQFLFEYFSETQRNKGNFPGRFSGRQFSNSRSEMNVSTLELGDSALYLCASSRRGAEYNEQFFGPGTRLTVL.

DNA for the CDR3: TGTGCCAGCAGTTTGGGACAGGGACTGACCGAGCAGTACTTC. Translation: CASSLGQGLTEQYF. The V call is TRBV28, the J call TRBJ2-7, with 9 bases aligning to TRBD1. This CDR3 spans 14 amino acids. The V gene end was trimmed by 3 bases and the J gene end by 6 bases; junction bases not matched to a gene: 6. The germline V gene encodes CDR1 MDHEN and CDR2 SYDVKM.

Only one count was recorded for this clone. The V call is TRBV5-1, the J call TRBJ1-6; D perhaps matches TRBD1 (5 bases). V was clipped by 0 bases and J by 8 bases, with 12 bases between them. This CDR3 is 15 amino acids long. Germline-derived CDR1 and CDR2 are SGHRS and YFSETQ. The CDR3 coding sequence is TGCGCCAGCAGCTTGGGAGGCAGGGCGGATTCACCCCTCCACTTT. It is translated as CASSLGGRADSPLHF.

The rearrangement links TRBV5-1 to TRBJ2-2, with D possibly matching TRBD2 (6 bases). This CDR3 has 19 residues. CDR1 is SGHRS and CDR2 is YFSETQ in the germline V gene. V gave up 1 base and J gave up 0 bases, with 19 bases separating them. The CDR3 protein is CASSLLGRPLATNTGELFF. The CDR3 nucleotides are TGCGCCAGCAGCTTGCTGGGACGCCCGCTAGCGACGAACACCGGGGAGCTGTTTTTT.

As DNA, the CDR3 is TGTGCCAGCAGCCACACAGCCGCCGCCGACACCATATATTTT. Encoded protein: CASSHTAAADTIYF. The gene calls are TRBV3-1 (or the pseudogene TRBV3-2) and TRBJ1-3; D gene ambiguous. The CDR3 covers 14 residues. Trimming left V 3 bases short and J 8 bases short, with 14 bases between. The V gene's germline CDR1 is LGHDT and CDR2 YNNKEL (reference sequence).

J is TRBJ1-2 and V is TRBV2; 7 bases are shared with TRBD1. This CDR3 spans 13 amino acids. CDR1 is SNHLY, CDR2 FYNNEI, per germline. The V segment lost 5 bases and the J segment 8 bases; nucleotides outside the gene matches: 8. Here the CDR3 DNA reads TGTGCCAGCAGTCCAACCGGGACAGTGGGCTACACCTTC. It translates to CASSPTGTVGYTF.

The chain recombines TRBV6-5 with TRBJ2-7; 10 nucleotides agree with TRBD1. CDR3 length: 15 residues. From germline, CDR1 is MNHEY and CDR2 SVGAGI. V lost 4 bases, J lost 3 bases, and 6 bases stayed unmatched. This CDR3 reads CASSSTGQGIYEQYF. CDR3 DNA sequence: TGTGCCAGCAGTTCCACGGGACAGGGGATCTACGAGCAGTACTTC.